Sequencing of this T cell receptor (beta chain) was carried out in a study of OX40 agonist ivuxolimab in advanced cancers. Study at large: Ivuxolimab, an antibody that agonizes OX40 (CD134), was administered to the patients. Overall study findings and caveats: At 0.1 to 3.0 mg/kg, CD4+ and CD8+ blood T cells expanded clonally by week 6. Relative to CD4+, CD8+ T cells held more expanded clones on average. Several nonresponders also turned out to have low normalized T-cell clonal expansion.

Sequencing was performed with immunoSEQ multiplex PCR; in TCRdb, only in-frame clones are kept and a portion is missing. The table shows 35,000 to 40,000 clones, with more than 75% occurring only once. A word on this clone: Its target is not known.

V was cut by 0 bases and J by 3 bases, with 10 bases left in between. This CDR3 comprises 15 residues. CDR1 and CDR2 (germline): SGDLS, YYNGEE. The chain has TRBV9 and TRBJ1-3; perhaps TRBD1 as D (5 bases). This clonotype was obtained from an adult with an advanced solid tumor such as melanoma, head and neck, liver or kidney cancer. The material sequenced was CD4+ or CD8+ T cells sorted from blood, taken in a trial of the OX40 agonist ivuxolimab. CDR3 region: CASSVDGGHGNTIYF. The CDR3 DNA reads as TGTGCCAGCAGCGTAGACGGGGGTCATGGAAACACCATATATTTT.